This T cell receptor (beta chain) was captured in a study of T-cell reconstitution after alpha-beta-depleted transplantation in children. The TCRbeta library was prepared with unique molecular identifiers. TCRdb re-called the PCR reads through MiXCR, storing one row per CDR3 protein. In the table there are some 530,000 distinct CDR3 sequences, approximately 12% of which are singletons. The CDR3 runs 16 residues. V was shortened by 2 bases and J by 4 bases, with 18 bases between the two germline ends. CDR1 is MNHEY and CDR2 is SVGEGT in the germline V gene. The V gene is TRBV6-2 or TRBV6-3, the J gene TRBJ2-7, with a possible D match to TRBD1 (6 bases). The sequence was obtained from a human donor who donated a stem cell graft to a child with combined immunodeficiency. The sequencing used PBMCs from the stem cell graft donor, collected from the stem cell graft. The CDR3 here is CASSYSRTAGSYEQYF. For the CDR3, the DNA is TGTGCCAGCAGTTACAGTCGGACAGCCGGATCTTACGAGCAGTACTTC.